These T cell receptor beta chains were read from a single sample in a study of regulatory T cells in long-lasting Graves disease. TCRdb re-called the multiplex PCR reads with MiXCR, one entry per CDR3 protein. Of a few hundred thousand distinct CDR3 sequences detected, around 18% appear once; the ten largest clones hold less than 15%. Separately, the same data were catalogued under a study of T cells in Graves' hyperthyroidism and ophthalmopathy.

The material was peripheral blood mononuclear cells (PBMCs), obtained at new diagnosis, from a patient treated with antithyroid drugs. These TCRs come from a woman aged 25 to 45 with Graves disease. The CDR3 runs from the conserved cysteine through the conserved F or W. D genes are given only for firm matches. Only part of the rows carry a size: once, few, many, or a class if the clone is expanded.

TGTGCCAGCAGCTTAGGGGGGGCATTAAAGACCAAAAACATTCAGTACTTC	CASSLGGALKTKNIQYF	TRBJ2-4	-	TRBV7-2	once
TGTGCCAGCAGGGAAGGGACAACCCACCAAGAGACCCAGTACTTC	CASREGTTHQETQYF	TRBJ2-5	-	TRBV5-4	many
TGTGCCAGTAGTATAGCGGGACAAGCGCCGTTATCCGTTGGCTACACCTTC	CASSIAGQAPLSVGYTF	TRBJ1-2	-	TRBV19	many
TGTGCCAGCAGCTTGGGGGGGGGGGACTTCACCTACAATGAGCAGTTCTTC	CASSLGGGDFTYNEQFF	TRBJ2-1	TRBD2	TRBV5-1	many
TGTGCCAGCAGTTTGGAGGGCTCCTCTTTCGGTTCACCCCTCCACTTT	CASSLEGSSFGSPLHF	TRBJ1-6	-	TRBV27	many
TGCGCCAGCAGCCAAGATTTGAGGCAGGCGCATGAAAAACTGTTTTTT	CASSQDLRQAHEKLFF	TRBJ1-4	-	TRBV4-1	many
TGTGCCAGCTCACCACAGGGCAGCACAGATACGCAGTATTTT	CASSPQGSTDTQYF	TRBJ2-3	-	TRBV18	many
TGTGCCAGCAGTGTAGGGGTGCGGACAGGGTTAAACGAGCAGTACTTC	CASSVGVRTGLNEQYF	TRBJ2-7	TRBD1	TRBV6-1	many
TGTGCCAGCAGCCCGACAGGGCTTAATGAAAAACTGTTTTTT	CASSPTGLNEKLFF	TRBJ1-4	TRBD1	TRBV7-9	many
TGTGCCAGCAGTTACCGTGCCGGCGATGAGCAGTTCTTC	CASSYRAGDEQFF	TRBJ2-1	-	TRBV6-2/TRBV6-3	many
TGCGCCAGCAGCTTGGCCACTCAAATTGTAGATACGCAGTATTTT	CASSLATQIVDTQYF	TRBJ2-3	-	TRBV5-1	-
TGTGCTAGTGGTTTGGTGACAAGGGAAAAACTGTTTTTT	CASGLVTREKLFF	TRBJ1-4	-	TRBV12-5	many
TGTGCCAGCAGCCGGCGGGGGCCCGCCTACAATGAGCAGTTCTTC	CASSRRGPAYNEQFF	TRBJ2-1	-	TRBV5-4	many
TGTGCCAGCAGCTGGGCCTACAATGAGCAGTTCTTC	CASSWAYNEQFF	TRBJ2-1	-	TRBV3-1	many
TGTGCCAGCAGCTTGGATCCGAGGGGCAGGGCAGGAAACACCATATATTTT	CASSLDPRGRAGNTIYF	TRBJ1-3	-	TRBV5-6	-
TGTGCCAGCAGTCAGGGACAGGGTCAGTCAGATACGCGGTATTTT	CASSQGQGQSDTRYF	TRBJ2-3	TRBD1	TRBV2	-
TGTGCCAGCAGCCAAAGCTCTGGGGCCAACGTCCTGACTTTC	CASSQSSGANVLTF	TRBJ2-6	-	TRBV7-2	many